A selection of T cell receptor beta chains follows, all from one sample in a study of blood T cell repertoires in COVID-19. Only in-frame clones appear in the TCRdb table, and some are missing; sequencing was by immunoSEQ multiplex PCR. The sample includes 160,000 or so clones, about 86% of them seen just once. The specimen sequenced was peripheral blood. Source of these receptors: a woman older than 75 with acute or convalescent COVID-19. The CDR3 runs from the conserved cysteine through the conserved F or W. A D gene is named only where the DNA matches it firmly. Size is stated for part of the rows, as once, few or many counts, or as a class when the clone is expanded.

>TRBD1|TRBJ1-4|TRBV7-6|-
CASSLGTGLREKLFF
TGTGCCAGCAGCTTAGGGACAGGGCTACGGGAAAAACTGTTTTTT
>-|TRBJ1-1|TRBV6-6|-
CASRPQGKGTEAFF
TGTGCCAGCAGACCGCAGGGGAAGGGCACTGAAGCTTTCTTT
>-|TRBJ2-2|TRBV7-8|-
CASSVGQGTGELFF
TGTGCCAGCAGCGTAGGGCAGGGAACCGGGGAGCTGTTTTTT
>-|TRBJ1-4|TRBV11-2|-
CASSSLPGLDEKLFF
TGTGCCAGCAGCTCCTTGCCGGGGTTAGATGAAAAACTGTTTTTT
>-|TRBJ1-2|TRBV9|-
CASSPSSGGRNYGYTF
TGTGCCAGCAGCCCCTCCTCGGGGGGGCGAAACTATGGCTACACCTTC
>-|TRBJ1-2|TRBV30|-
CAWSSGVYGYTF
TGTGCCTGGAGTTCGGGAGTCTATGGCTACACCTTC
>TRBD2|TRBJ2-1|TRBV11-2|-
CASSLDFRTSGDNEQFF
TGTGCCAGCAGCTTAGATTTCCGGACTAGCGGTGACAATGAGCAGTTCTTC
>TRBD1|TRBJ1-5|TRBV27|few
CASSSGTATQPQHF
TGTGCCAGCAGTTCAGGGACAGCCACACAGCCCCAGCATTTT
>-|TRBJ2-5|TRBV21-1|-
CASSRLEQETQYF
TGTGCCAGCAGCCGACTAGAGCAAGAGACCCAGTACTTC
>TRBD1|TRBJ1-3|TRBV7-3|-
CASSLTGDGNTIYF
TGTGCCAGCAGCTTGACAGGGGATGGAAACACCATATATTTT
>-|TRBJ1-5|TRBV6-5|-
CASTLEKGPEQPQHF
TGTGCCAGCACCCTGGAGAAGGGGCCTGAACAGCCCCAGCATTTT
>-|TRBJ1-5|TRBV24-1|-
CATSDQNSNQPQHF
TGTGCCACCAGTGACCAGAATAGCAATCAGCCCCAGCATTTT
>-|TRBJ1-5|TRBV29-1|-
CSVEENEYQPQHF
TGCAGCGTTGAAGAGAATGAGTATCAGCCCCAGCATTTT
>-|TRBJ2-3|TRBV7-9|-
CASSLAGGDTQYF
TGTGCCAGCAGCTTAGCAGGCGGGGATACGCAGTATTTT
>TRBD2|TRBJ2-3|TRBV27|-
CASSFRSGRGADTQYF
TGTGCCAGCAGTTTTCGAAGCGGGAGAGGCGCAGATACGCAGTATTTT
>TRBD1|TRBJ1-5|TRBV19|-
CASSISSGQGYQPQHF
TGTGCCAGTAGTATTAGTTCCGGACAGGGCTATCAGCCCCAGCATTTT